Listed below are T cell receptor beta chains from one sample, sequenced in a study of T-cell reconstitution after alpha-beta-depleted transplantation in children. TCRdb reprocessed the PCR reads via MiXCR and lists one record per CDR3 protein. The data contain roughly 490,000 distinct CDR3 sequences, about an eighth of them singletons. The specimen comprised PBMCs, mostly from graft donor cells, sampled 180 days after TCRalphabeta/CD19-depleted stem cell transplant. The source is a female patient aged 2-15 years who had a stem cell transplant for aplastic anemia, so the T cells may come from the graft donor. Both conserved end residues are part of each CDR3. The D gene is left open where the match is weak. Rows give clone size only sometimes, using once, few, many, or a class for an expanded clone.

TGTGCCAGCAGTTTCAGGGGCCGGAACACTGAAGCTTTCTTT,CASSFRGRNTEAFF,many,TRBJ1-1,-,TRBV11-2
TGTGCCAGCTCACCACTAGCTGGGGTCGGCAATCAGCCCCAGCATTTT,CASSPLAGVGNQPQHF,-,TRBJ1-5,-,TRBV18
TGTGCCAGCAGTTTACTACCTCGACAGGGCCGGGGGCTTTACAATGAGCAGTTCTTC,CASSLLPRQGRGLYNEQFF,-,TRBJ2-1,-,TRBV28
TGTGCCAGCAGCTTAAAACGGGTCTACAATGAGCAGTTCTTC,CASSLKRVYNEQFF,many,TRBJ2-1,-,TRBV7-2
TGCGCCAGCATTATCCGAGGCGAGCAGTTCTTC,CASIIRGEQFF,few,TRBJ2-1,-,TRBV5-1
TGTGCCAGCAGTCTCTCCCTCAGGGGTTTTAGTCTCACTGAAGCTTTCTTT,CASSLSLRGFSLTEAFF,-,TRBJ1-1,-,TRBV6-1
TGCAGCCCCAAGTGCCGGGACAGAAGGGAAAGGAGCAATCAGCCCCAGCATTTT,CSPKCRDRRERSNQPQHF,-,TRBJ1-5,TRBD1,TRBV29-1
TGCGCCAGCAGCCATGGGCTAGCGTACTCCTACGAGCAGTACTTC,CASSHGLAYSYEQYF,-,TRBJ2-7,-,TRBV4-3
TGTGCCAGCAGCGTCTACAGGGGAACTAATGAAAAACTGTTTTTT,CASSVYRGTNEKLFF,many,TRBJ1-4,TRBD1,TRBV16
TGCGCCAGCAGCTTGGGAGCTAGCAGCCGAGACGAGCAGTACTTC,CASSLGASSRDEQYF,few,TRBJ2-7,-,TRBV5-1
TGTGCCAGCAGTTACTCGTTTAGCGGGAGCTTCTTTTTTTCGGCGAATGAGCAGTTCTTC,CASSYSFSGSFFFSANEQFF,-,TRBJ2-1,TRBD2,TRBV6-2/TRBV6-3
TGTGCCACCAGTGGGTGGAGACAAGAGACCCAGTACTTC,CATSGWRQETQYF,-,TRBJ2-5,-,TRBV24-1
TGTGCCAGCAGCCCCCCCTGGGTAGCGGGAGGGCTCCATGAGCAGTTCTTC,CASSPPWVAGGLHEQFF,-,TRBJ2-1,TRBD2,TRBV7-9
TGTGCCAGCAGTTACGGCAGGGTCAGCTATAATTCACCCCTCCACTTT,CASSYGRVSYNSPLHF,-,TRBJ1-6,-,TRBV6-5
TGCAGTGCTAAACTACAGGGGCGTCTTAGACATGAGCAGTTCTTC,CSAKLQGRLRHEQFF,-,TRBJ2-1,TRBD1,TRBV20-1
TGTGCCAGCAGAGGGACCGCGGGCGGGGAGCTGTTTTTT,CASRGTAGGELFF,few,TRBJ2-2,-,TRBV12-3/TRBV12-4
TGTGCCAGCTCACCCCTTACGGGACAGGGAAAGCAGTACTTC,CASSPLTGQGKQYF,many,TRBJ2-4,TRBD1,TRBV18
TGCAGTGCTAGAGACCAGGGCAGCTACGAGCAGTACTTC,CSARDQGSYEQYF,few,TRBJ2-7,-,TRBV20-1
TGTGCCAGCAGCCACCACAGGGTAGGCACTGAAGCTTTCTTT,CASSHHRVGTEAFF,few,TRBJ1-1,-,TRBV12-3/TRBV12-4
TGTGCCAGCAGCTTAGGGGACGGACCCTACGAGCAGTACTTC,CASSLGDGPYEQYF,many,TRBJ2-7,-,TRBV13
TGTGCCAGCAGTTCGTTCGGGACTCCTGGGGCTCAGCCCCAGCATTTT,CASSSFGTPGAQPQHF,-,TRBJ1-5,-,TRBV6-2/TRBV6-3
TGTGCCAGCAGTTTGATACAGGGGGCCGACTATGGCTACACCTTC,CASSLIQGADYGYTF,few,TRBJ1-2,TRBD1,TRBV27
TGTGCCAGCAGCTTAGACGGGCAGGAAAACATTCAGTACTTC,CASSLDGQENIQYF,many,TRBJ2-4,-,TRBV7-2
TGTGCCAGCAGTCCTCAGGGGTCTCACACTGAAGCTTTCTTT,CASSPQGSHTEAFF,-,TRBJ1-1,-,TRBV7-2
TGCGCCAGCAGCCCCGGCTCCTCTGGAAACACCATATATTTT,CASSPGSSGNTIYF,many,TRBJ1-3,-,TRBV4-3
TGCAGTGCAAATAGCGGGCAATACAATGAGCAGTTCTTC,CSANSGQYNEQFF,many,TRBJ2-1,TRBD2,TRBV20-1
TGTGCCAGCAGCCGCGACCGGGAACGCTCCTACAATGAGCAGTTCTTC,CASSRDRERSYNEQFF,-,TRBJ2-1,-,TRBV7-1
TGTGCCAGCAGCTTGCAGGGACCCAAAAACATTCAGTACTTC,CASSLQGPKNIQYF,many,TRBJ2-4,-,TRBV7-9
TGTGCCAGCAGCTTAACCGGGAACACCGACAATGAGCAGTTCTTC,CASSLTGNTDNEQFF,-,TRBJ2-1,-,TRBV7-3
TGTGCCAGCAGCTTAGAGCTAGGGGAGCAGTACTTC,CASSLELGEQYF,few,TRBJ2-7,-,TRBV7-2
TGCAGCGTTCGGGCCAGAGGCACAGATACGCAGTATTTT,CSVRARGTDTQYF,many,TRBJ2-3,-,TRBV29-1
TGTGCCAGCAGCCCTACCCCGCCCGGGGGGGCTCGAGCTTTCTTT,CASSPTPPGGARAFF,few,TRBJ1-1,-,TRBV5-6
TGTGCCAGCAGCCCTCACAGGGGGCATAGCGGGGAGCTGTTTTTT,CASSPHRGHSGELFF,-,TRBJ2-2,TRBD1,TRBV7-2
TGTGCCAGGACAGGATCCCCATCACCTACGGACTATGGCTACACCTTC,CARTGSPSPTDYGYTF,-,TRBJ1-2,-,TRBV21-1
TGTGCCATCAGTGGGGCCGCGGGCACTGAAGCTTTCTTT,CAISGAAGTEAFF,few,TRBJ1-1,-,TRBV10-3
TGTGCCACCCAGACAATTGTTAACACTGAAGCTTTCTTT,CATQTIVNTEAFF,-,TRBJ1-1,-,TRBV7-6
TGTGCCAGCAGCTTGAATCCCTGGAGAATCTCTGGGGCCAACGTCCTGACTTTC,CASSLNPWRISGANVLTF,many,TRBJ2-6,-,TRBV5-7